This TCR beta chain was captured by sequencing in a study of T cell responses to AZD1222 COVID-19 vaccine. Findings and limits, study-wide: Regions left unmutated in variants are reportedly the target of nearly half of spike-specific TCRs. The study identified only six AZD1222 recipients as seropositive at baseline.

Profiled with immunoSEQ multiplex PCR; TCRdb holds only in-frame clones, not every one. The sample contains about 100,000 clones, about 93% of which appear only once. Remarks on this clone: Its antigen is currently unknown.

V lost 0 bases to trimming and J lost 6 bases, with 9 bases between them. The CDR3 extends over 14 amino acids. Per the germline V gene, CDR1 is KGHSH and CDR2 is LQKENI. The specimen comprised peripheral blood, sampled on day 0 of AZD1222 vaccination. The chain links TRBV18 to TRBJ2-1, with D possibly being TRBD1 (5 bases). This receptor was taken from an adult in good health. This chain's CDR3 is CASSPPSGLNEQFF. Written as DNA, the CDR3 is TGTGCCAGCTCACCACCGTCAGGGCTCAATGAGCAGTTCTTC.